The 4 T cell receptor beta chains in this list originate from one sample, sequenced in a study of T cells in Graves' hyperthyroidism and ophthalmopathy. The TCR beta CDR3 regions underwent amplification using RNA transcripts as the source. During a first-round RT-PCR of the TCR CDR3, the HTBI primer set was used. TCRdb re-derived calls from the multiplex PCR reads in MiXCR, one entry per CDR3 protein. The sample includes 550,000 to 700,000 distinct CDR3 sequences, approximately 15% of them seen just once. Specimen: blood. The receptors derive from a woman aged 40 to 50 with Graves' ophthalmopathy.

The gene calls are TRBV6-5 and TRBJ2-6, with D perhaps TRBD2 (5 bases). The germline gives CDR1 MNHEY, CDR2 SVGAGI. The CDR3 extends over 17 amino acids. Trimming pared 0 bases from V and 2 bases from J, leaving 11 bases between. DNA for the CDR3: TGTGCCAGCAGTTACTCGAAGGAGGTCACTGGGGCCAACGTCCTGACTTTC. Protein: CASSYSKEVTGANVLTF.

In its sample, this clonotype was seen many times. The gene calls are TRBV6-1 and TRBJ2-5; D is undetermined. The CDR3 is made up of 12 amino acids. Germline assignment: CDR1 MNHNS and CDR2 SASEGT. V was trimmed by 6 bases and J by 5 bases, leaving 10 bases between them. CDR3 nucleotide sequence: TGTGCCAGCAGCTCGGGTGTCGAGACCCAGTACTTC. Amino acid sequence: CASSSGVETQYF.

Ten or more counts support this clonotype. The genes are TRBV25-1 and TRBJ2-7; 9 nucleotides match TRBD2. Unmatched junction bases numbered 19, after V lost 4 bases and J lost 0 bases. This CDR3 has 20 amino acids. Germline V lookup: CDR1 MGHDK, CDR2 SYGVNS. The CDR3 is CASSGSLAGATITSSYEQYF. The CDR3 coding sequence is TGTGCCAGCAGTGGATCGTTAGCGGGAGCTACTATAACTAGCTCCTACGAGCAGTACTTC.

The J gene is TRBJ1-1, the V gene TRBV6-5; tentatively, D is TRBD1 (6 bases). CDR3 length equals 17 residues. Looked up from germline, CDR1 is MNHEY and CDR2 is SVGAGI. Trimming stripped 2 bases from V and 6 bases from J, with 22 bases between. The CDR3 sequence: CASSYSVNNRVFAEAFF. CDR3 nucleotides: TGTGCCAGCAGTTACAGTGTGAACAACAGGGTCTTCGCTGAAGCTTTCTTT.